Listed here are 11 T cell receptor beta chains from one sample, sequenced in a study of blood T cell repertoires in COVID-19. Profiled with immunoSEQ multiplex PCR; TCRdb holds only in-frame clones, not every one. This table holds about 400,000 clones, 89% found once. The sequencing input was PBMCs or T cells enriched from blood (not recorded which). The receptors originated from a young woman who had recovered from COVID-19.

The chain joins TRBV12-2 to TRBJ2-3; whether TRBD2, the table's D call, matches the DNA was not checked. TRBV12-2 is marked as a pseudogene. There are 17 residues in the CDR3. DNA for the CDR3: TGTGCAAGTCGCTTAGGTAGGGACTCCCCTAGCACAGATACGCAGTATTTT. It encodes CASRLGRDSPSTDTQYF.

The CDR3 region is CASSQDVRQGGATNEKLFF. CDR3 in DNA: TGCGCCAGCAGCCAAGATGTTCGACAGGGAGGCGCAACTAATGAAAAACTGTTTTTT. The rearrangement uses TRBV4-1 and TRBJ1-4; 7 bases are a match to TRBD1. The V and J ends lost 0 bases and 0 bases, in that order; junction bases with no gene match: 10. Per the germline V gene, CDR1 is MGHRA and CDR2 is YSYEKL. This CDR3 is built from 19 residues.

This chain connects TRBV28 to TRBJ2-2; 7 nucleotides align to TRBD1. V lost 3 bases to trimming and J lost 5 bases; unmatched junction nucleotides: 12. CDR1 MDHEN and CDR2 SYDVKM come from the germline V gene. The CDR3 covers 17 residues. The CDR3 bases are TGTGCCAGCAGTTTCAGGGAACAGGGGAAGGGGACCGGGGAGCTGTTTTTT. It yields the protein CASSFREQGKGTGELFF.

V is TRBV5-6 and J is TRBJ1-1, with a possible D match to TRBD1 (6 bases). V dropped 5 bases and J dropped 1 base, with 15 bases sitting between them. The germline V gene has CDR1 SGHDT and CDR2 YYEEEE. The CDR3 runs 15 residues. The DNA of the CDR3 is TGTGCCAGCAGGGACAGTAACCCGAAGAACACTGAAGCTTTCTTT. Translated, it gives CASRDSNPKNTEAFF.

Written as DNA, the CDR3 is TGTGCCAGCGGGAGTAGGGATAGCAATCAGCCCCAGCATTTT. It yields the protein CASGSRDSNQPQHF. V usage is TRBV27 and J usage is TRBJ1-5; no definite D call. Germline V CDR1 and CDR2: MNHEY, SMNVEV (reference sequence). The V end was cut by 8 bases, the J end by 0 bases, with 11 bases between. The CDR3 totals 14 residues.

The chain couples TRBV10-3 to TRBJ2-2, with 10 positions matching TRBD1. V lost 0 bases to trimming and J lost 6 bases; unmatched junction nucleotides: 1. The germline CDR1 and CDR2 sequences are ENHRY and SYGVKD. The CDR3 is 15 residues long. The DNA for the CDR3 is TGTGCCATCAGTGAGTCCGGGACAGGGGCCGGGGAGCTGTTTTTT. Its protein product is CAISESGTGAGELFF.

The chain employs TRBV24-1 and TRBJ1-3, with D possibly matching TRBD1 (5 bases). This CDR3 region has 14 residues. Trimming pared 7 bases from V and 0 bases from J, leaving 9 bases between. Germline assignment: CDR1 KGHDR and CDR2 SFDVKD. DNA for the CDR3: TGTGCCACCAGCCCTGACAGCTCTGGAAACACCATATATTTT. Protein product: CATSPDSSGNTIYF.

For this clone: A read error may account for a junction end that differs from germline. The chain joins TRBV5-1 to TRBJ2-7; TRBD2 matches at 9 bases. Germline V CDR1 and CDR2: SGHRS, YFSETQ. This CDR3 contains 12 residues. DNA of the CDR3: TGCGCCAAATCGACTAAGCGGGAGGCCGGTGTCTTC. Translated, it gives CAKSTKREAGVF.

V gene TRBV5-1 combines with J gene TRBJ2-7; 8 bases align to TRBD2. CDR1 and CDR2 (germline): SGHRS, YFSETQ. The CDR3 covers 13 residues. With V trimmed by 4 bases and J by 6 bases, 6 bases remained unmatched. The CDR3 DNA follows: TGCGCCAGCAGCATGCCGGGAGGGTTCGAGCAGTACTTC. It codes for CASSMPGGFEQYF. The full variable domain, with the rest looked up from reference TRBV5-1 and TRBJ2-7, is KAGVTQTPRYLIKTRGQQVTLSCSPISGHRSVSWYQQTPGQGLQFLFEYFSETQRNKGNFPGRFSGRQFSNSRSEMNVSTLELGDSALYLCASSMPGGFEQYFGPGTRLTVT.

This rearrangement joins TRBV3-1 (or the pseudogene TRBV3-2) to TRBJ2-1; possibly TRBD1 for D (5 bases). The V end lost 1 base, the J end lost 7 bases, and 5 bases lay between the germline ends. The germline gives CDR1 LGHDT, CDR2 YNNKEL (reference sequence). The CDR3 loop spans 12 amino acids. The chain's CDR3 is CASSQGTNEQFF. The CDR3 bases are TGTGCCAGCAGCCAAGGGACAAATGAGCAGTTCTTC.

The gene calls are TRBV7-2 and TRBJ1-2, with D maybe TRBD1 (5 bases). Trimming took off 2 bases at V and 2 bases at J, with 9 bases between the two ends. The CDR3 has 14 amino acids. CDR1 and CDR2 from the germline V gene are SGHTA and FQGNSA. This chain's CDR3 is CASSLMGRNYGYTF. In nucleotides, the CDR3 is TGTGCCAGCAGCTTAATGGGGCGGAACTATGGCTACACCTTC.